Each of the 22 T cell receptor beta chains below was sequenced from the same sample in a study of blood T cell repertoires in COVID-19. The table came from immunoSEQ multiplex PCR; TCRdb's copy has only in-frame clones and leaves some out. The top ten hold roughly 5% of the sample, which has about 200,000 clones, around 84% seen once. The sequenced sample consisted of peripheral blood. The source of these receptors is a woman older than 75 with acute or convalescent COVID-19.

V and J are TRBV7-9 and TRBJ2-5, with D unclear. Per the germline V gene, CDR1 is SEHNR and CDR2 is FQNEAQ (reference sequence). Trimming removed 2 bases from V and 5 bases from J, with 6 bases in between. The CDR3 sequence is 12 residues long. The CDR3 region has the DNA TGTGCCAGCAGCTTAAACAGCGAGACCCAGTACTTC. Its translation: CASSLNSETQYF.

The chain links TRBV14 to TRBJ2-7; no clear D. The germline V and J ends were trimmed by 3 bases and 5 bases, with 8 bases remaining between them. Per the germline V gene, CDR1 is SGHDN and CDR2 is FVKESK. CDR3 length: 12 residues. The CDR3 reads CASSQPNNEQYF. CDR3 DNA sequence: TGTGCCAGCAGCCAGCCAAACAACGAGCAGTACTTC.

The V call is TRBV29-1, the J call TRBJ1-1, with a weak D call TRBD1 (6 bases). The germline V and J ends were trimmed by 4 bases and 1 base, with 22 bases remaining between them. This CDR3 has 17 residues. Germline V gene lookup returns CDR1 SQVTM and CDR2 ANQGSEA. CDR3 in amino acids: CSVVQRAGQQKNTEAFF. The CDR3, as DNA: TGCAGCGTTGTTCAGAGAGCCGGACAGCAAAAGAACACTGAAGCTTTCTTT.

The CDR3 reads CASSFGVADSYEQYF. CDR3 sequence (DNA): TGCGCCAGCAGCTTCGGGGTAGCGGACTCCTACGAGCAGTACTTC. The chain combines TRBV5-1 with TRBJ2-7; TRBD2 is a possible D gene (6 bases). V was cut by 2 bases and J by 0 bases, with 12 bases left in between. This CDR3 spans 15 amino acids. Per the germline V gene, CDR1 is SGHRS and CDR2 is YFSETQ.

The chain joins TRBV5-1 to TRBJ1-5; D unclear. CDR1 is SGHRS and CDR2 is YFSETQ in the germline V gene. CDR3 length: 14 residues. V lost 4 bases and J lost 5, with 13 bases in between. CDR3 residues: CASSMGSGDQPQHF. Here the CDR3 DNA reads TGCGCCAGCAGCATGGGCTCAGGCGATCAGCCCCAGCATTTT. Combining the CDR3 with reference TRBV5-1 and TRBJ1-5 gives the whole variable domain KAGVTQTPRYLIKTRGQQVTLSCSPISGHRSVSWYQQTPGQGLQFLFEYFSETQRNKGNFPGRFSGRQFSNSRSEMNVSTLELGDSALYLCASSMGSGDQPQHFGDGTRLSIL.

The rearrangement uses TRBV16 and TRBJ1-1; D ambiguous. V was shortened by 1 base and J by 1 base, with 13 bases between the two germline ends. This CDR3 is built from 16 residues. The germline gives CDR1 KGHSY, CDR2 FQNENV. CDR3 in DNA: TGTGCCAGCAGCCAATACCCTCAGGAACCGAACACTGAAGCTTTCTTT. It translates to CASSQYPQEPNTEAFF.

The chain employs TRBV28 and TRBJ2-3; 9 bases match TRBD2. This CDR3 comprises 15 residues. Germline CDR1 MDHEN, CDR2 SYDVKM. Unmatched junction bases numbered 5, after V lost 3 bases and J lost 4 bases. The CDR3 is CASSFIAGAPDTQYF. In DNA form, the CDR3 reads TGTGCCAGCAGTTTTATAGCGGGAGCCCCAGATACGCAGTATTTT.

This rearrangement joins TRBV15 to TRBJ2-2; no clear D. The germline V gene encodes CDR1 LNHNV and CDR2 YYDKDF (reference sequence). The V end was cut by 1 base, the J end by 1 base, with 4 bases between. The CDR3 spans 14 residues. As DNA, the CDR3 is TGTGCCACCAGCAGAGGACTGAACACCGGGGAGCTGTTTTTT. It translates to CATSRGLNTGELFF.

This chain joins TRBV5-6 and TRBJ2-1; the D is unclear. The CDR3 covers 12 residues. Trimming removed 3 bases from V and 4 bases from J, with 5 bases in between. Per germline, CDR1 SGHDT and CDR2 YYEEEE. Here the CDR3 reads CASSSLYNEQFF. The CDR3 bases are TGTGCCAGCAGCTCCCTTTACAATGAGCAGTTCTTC.

The V gene is TRBV6-5, the J gene TRBJ1-2; D call uncertain. Trimming took 10 bases from V and 2 from J, leaving 5 bases between them. The germline V gene encodes CDR1 MNHEY and CDR2 SVGAGI. This CDR3 is built from 10 residues. CDR3: CATSNYGYTF. CDR3 DNA sequence: TGTGCCACCTCCAACTATGGCTACACCTTC.

This chain connects TRBV2 to TRBJ2-5, with D possibly matching TRBD1 (5 bases). V dropped 5 bases and J dropped 2 bases, with 9 bases sitting between them. Germline V gene sequence: CDR1 SNHLY, CDR2 FYNNEI. CDR3 length: 13 residues. CDR3 sequence reads: CASSWTLQETQYF. DNA of the CDR3: TGTGCCAGCAGTTGGACACTACAAGAGACCCAGTACTTC.

The genes are TRBV3-1 (or the pseudogene TRBV3-2) and TRBJ2-7; TRBD1 is a possible D gene (5 bases). V lost 1 base, J lost 3 bases, and 13 bases lay in between. Per germline, CDR1 LGHDT and CDR2 YNNKEL (reference sequence). The length of the CDR3 is 15 residues. The CDR3 protein is CASSQAFPQDYEQYF. In nucleotides, the CDR3 is TGTGCCAGCAGCCAAGCATTTCCACAGGACTACGAGCAGTACTTC.

The genes are TRBV30 and TRBJ2-7; 13 bases align to TRBD2. Trimming at V came to 4 bases and at J to 4 bases, leaving 7 bases not matched to a gene. CDR3 length: 15 residues. Germline CDR1 and CDR2: GTSNPN and SVGIG (reference sequence). The CDR3 DNA sequence: TGTGCCTGGACCCGGACTAGCGGGAGATCGTACGAGCAGTACTTC. Translated, it gives CAWTRTSGRSYEQYF. Supplemented by reference TRBV30 and TRBJ2-7, the full variable domain reads SQTIHQWPATLVQPVGSPLSLECTVEGTSNPNLYWYRQAAGRGLQLLFYSVGIGQISSEVPQNLSASRPQDRQFILSSKKLLLSDSGFYLCAWTRTSGRSYEQYFGPGTRLTVT.

J is TRBJ2-2 and V is TRBV7-9; 10 bases are a match to TRBD2. Unmatched junction bases numbered 12, after V lost 5 bases and J lost 6 bases. Germline loops: CDR1 SEHNR, CDR2 FQNEAQ (reference sequence). CDR3 length: 17 amino acids. The CDR3 sequence is CASSASLAGDGPGELFF. CDR3 DNA: TGTGCCAGCAGCGCCAGCCTAGCGGGAGATGGGCCCGGGGAGCTGTTTTTT.

CDR3 bases: TGTGCCAGCACCAAGGGGTTGGCGGGGACTCAGCCCCAGCATTTT. It encodes CASTKGLAGTQPQHF. The gene calls are TRBV2 and TRBJ1-5; D might be TRBD1 (5 bases). CDR3 length equals 15 residues. With 7 bases removed from V and 6 bases from J, the gap between germline ends came to 19 bases. Germline lookup yields CDR1 SNHLY and CDR2 FYNNEI.

The chain combines TRBV2 with TRBJ2-7, with TRBD1 matching 7 bases. There are 12 residues in the CDR3. Germline values: CDR1 SNHLY, CDR2 FYNNEI. The J segment lost 2 bases and the V segment lost 6 bases, leaving 1 base of the junction unmatched. The CDR3 DNA reads as TGTGCCAGCAGCGGACAGGCCTACGAGCAGTACTTC. Translated: CASSGQAYEQYF.

This clone appeared once. This chain connects TRBV10-3 to TRBJ1-2; D may be TRBD1 (6 bases). Trimming cost V 0 bases and J 5 bases, with 13 bases left between them. The length of the CDR3 is 15 residues. Per the germline V gene, CDR1 is ENHRY and CDR2 is SYGVKD. The CDR3: CAISESRQDLYGYTF. CDR3 nucleotides: TGTGCCATCAGTGAGTCACGACAGGACTTATATGGCTACACCTTC.

This chain uses TRBV4-3 with TRBJ1-2, with D unclear. The V gene lost 0 bases and the J gene lost 8 bases, with 13 bases spanning the gap. Looked up from germline, CDR1 is LGHNA and CDR2 is YSLEER. CDR3 length equals 14 residues. In DNA form, the CDR3 reads TGCGCCAGCAGCCAAGATTGGGTTCTAGAAGGCTACACCTTC. Protein product: CASSQDWVLEGYTF.

The V gene is TRBV5-1, the J gene TRBJ2-5; the match to TRBD2 covers 9 bases. This CDR3 region has 15 residues. J lost 7 bases, V lost 3 bases, and 10 bases had no gene match. Germline CDR1 is SGHRS and CDR2 is YFSETQ. This CDR3 reads CASSSLVRREGTQYF. In nucleotides, the CDR3 is TGCGCCAGCAGCTCCCTCGTTCGGCGGGAGGGGACCCAGTACTTC. The variable domain in full, completed from reference TRBV5-1 and TRBJ2-5, reads KAGVTQTPRYLIKTRGQQVTLSCSPISGHRSVSWYQQTPGQGLQFLFEYFSETQRNKGNFPGRFSGRQFSNSRSEMNVSTLELGDSALYLCASSSLVRREGTQYFGPGTRLLVL.

On this clone: Other nucleotide sequences from this sample produce the same CDR3. The gene calls are TRBV18 and TRBJ2-7; TRBD1 agrees at 8 bases. Germline V CDR1 and CDR2: KGHSH, LQKENI. The J segment lost 2 bases and the V segment lost 4 bases, leaving 4 bases of the junction unmatched. The CDR3 is 14 amino acids. CDR3 residues: CASSLGQGTYEQYF. The CDR3 DNA follows: TGTGCCAGCTCACTCGGACAGGGAACCTACGAGCAGTACTTC. The entire variable domain, with the rest obtained from reference TRBV18 and TRBJ2-7, is as follows: NAGVMQNPRHLVRRRGQEARLRCSPMKGHSHVYWYRQLPEEGLKFMVYLQKENIIDESGMPKERFSAEFPKEGPSILRIQQVVRGDSAAYFCASSLGQGTYEQYFGPGTRLTVT.

The V and J genes are TRBV6-5 and TRBJ1-2; D is ambiguous. Germline lookup yields CDR1 MNHEY and CDR2 SVGAGI. The CDR3 consists of 15 residues. Trimming shortened V by 0 bases and J by 5 bases, and 13 bases separated the two germline ends. Written as DNA, the CDR3 is TGTGCCAGCAGTTACTCGTCGCAGACACCGTATGGCTACACCTTC. The encoded protein is CASSYSSQTPYGYTF.

The chain recombines TRBV3-1 (or the pseudogene TRBV3-2) with TRBJ2-3; D perhaps matches TRBD2 (5 bases). CDR3 length: 15 residues. In germline, CDR1 is LGHDT, CDR2 YNNKEL (reference sequence). Trimming pared 1 base from V and 2 bases from J, leaving 10 bases between. The CDR3 loop is CASSQGEGYTDTQYF. The CDR3 DNA sequence: TGTGCCAGCAGCCAAGGTGAGGGATACACAGATACGCAGTATTTT.